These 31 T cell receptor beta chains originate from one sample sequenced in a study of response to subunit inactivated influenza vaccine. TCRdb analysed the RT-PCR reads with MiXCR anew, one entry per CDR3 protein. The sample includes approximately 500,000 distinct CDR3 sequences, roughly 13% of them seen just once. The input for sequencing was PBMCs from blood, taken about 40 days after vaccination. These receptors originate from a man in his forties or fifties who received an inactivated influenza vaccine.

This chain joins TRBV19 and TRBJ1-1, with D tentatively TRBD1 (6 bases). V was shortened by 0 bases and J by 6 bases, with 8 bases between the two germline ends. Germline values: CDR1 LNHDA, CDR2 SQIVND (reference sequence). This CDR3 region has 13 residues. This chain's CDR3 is CASSIDRGAEAFF. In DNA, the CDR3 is TGTGCCAGTAGTATAGACAGGGGAGCTGAAGCTTTCTTT.

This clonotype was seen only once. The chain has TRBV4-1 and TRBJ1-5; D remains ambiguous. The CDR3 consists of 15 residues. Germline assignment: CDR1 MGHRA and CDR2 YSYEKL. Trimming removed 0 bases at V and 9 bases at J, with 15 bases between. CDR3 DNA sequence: TGCGCCAGCAGCCAAGATAGTGTGGGTTGGGTGCCCCAGCATTTT. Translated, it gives CASSQDSVGWVPQHF.

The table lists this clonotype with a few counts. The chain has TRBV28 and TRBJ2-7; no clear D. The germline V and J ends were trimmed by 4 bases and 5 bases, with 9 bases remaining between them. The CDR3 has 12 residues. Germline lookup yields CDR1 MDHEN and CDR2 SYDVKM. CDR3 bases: TGTGCCAGCAGTTCCTTGAGAAACGAGCAGTACTTC. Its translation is CASSSLRNEQYF.

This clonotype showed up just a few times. CDR3 amino acids: CATGTQVDTEAFF. CDR3 DNA: TGTGCCACGGGAACTCAGGTAGACACTGAAGCTTTCTTT. The rearrangement uses TRBV15 and TRBJ1-1, with no clear D. The CDR3 runs 13 residues. V was cut by 9 bases and J by 3 bases, with 14 bases left in between. From germline, CDR1 is LNHNV and CDR2 YYDKDF (reference sequence).

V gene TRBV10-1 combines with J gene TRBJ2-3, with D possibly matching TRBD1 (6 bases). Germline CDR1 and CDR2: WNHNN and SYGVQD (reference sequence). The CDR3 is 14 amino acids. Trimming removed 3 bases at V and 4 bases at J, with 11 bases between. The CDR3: CASSDSTGADTQYF. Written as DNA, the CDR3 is TGCGCCAGCAGTGACTCGACAGGAGCAGATACGCAGTATTTT.

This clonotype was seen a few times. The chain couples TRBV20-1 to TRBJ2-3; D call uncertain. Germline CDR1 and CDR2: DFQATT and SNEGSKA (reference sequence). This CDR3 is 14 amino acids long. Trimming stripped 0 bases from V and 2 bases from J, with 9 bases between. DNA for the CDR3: TGCAGTGCTAGAGAAAGCCGGGCCACAGATACGCAGTATTTT. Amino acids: CSARESRATDTQYF.

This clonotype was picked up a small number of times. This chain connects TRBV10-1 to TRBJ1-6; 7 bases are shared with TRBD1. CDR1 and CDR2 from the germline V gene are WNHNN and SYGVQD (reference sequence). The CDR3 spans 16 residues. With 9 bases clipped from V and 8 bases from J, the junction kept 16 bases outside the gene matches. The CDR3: CARDGRGPGADSPLHF. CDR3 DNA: TGCGCCAGGGACGGGAGGGGGCCTGGTGCGGATTCACCCCTCCACTTT.

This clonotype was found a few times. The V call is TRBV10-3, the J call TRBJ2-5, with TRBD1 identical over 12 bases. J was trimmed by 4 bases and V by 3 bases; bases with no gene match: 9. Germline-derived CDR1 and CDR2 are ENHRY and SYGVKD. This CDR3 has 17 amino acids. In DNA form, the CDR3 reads TGTGCCATCAGTGAATTGGCCGGGACAGGGGGCCGAGAGACCCAGTACTTC. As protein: CAISELAGTGGRETQYF.

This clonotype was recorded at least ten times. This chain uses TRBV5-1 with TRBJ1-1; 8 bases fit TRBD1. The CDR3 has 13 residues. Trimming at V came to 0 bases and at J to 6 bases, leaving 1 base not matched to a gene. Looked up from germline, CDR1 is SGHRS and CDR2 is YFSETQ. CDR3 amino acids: CASSLGGQAEAFF. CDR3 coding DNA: TGCGCCAGCAGCTTGGGGGGACAGGCTGAAGCTTTCTTT.

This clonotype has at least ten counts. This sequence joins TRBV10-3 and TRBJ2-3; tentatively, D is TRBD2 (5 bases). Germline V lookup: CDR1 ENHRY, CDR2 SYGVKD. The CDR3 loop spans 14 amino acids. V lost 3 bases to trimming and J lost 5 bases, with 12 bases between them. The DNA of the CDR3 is TGTGCCATCAGTGAAGTGGTTCGGGAAGATACGCAGTATTTT. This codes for CAISEVVREDTQYF.

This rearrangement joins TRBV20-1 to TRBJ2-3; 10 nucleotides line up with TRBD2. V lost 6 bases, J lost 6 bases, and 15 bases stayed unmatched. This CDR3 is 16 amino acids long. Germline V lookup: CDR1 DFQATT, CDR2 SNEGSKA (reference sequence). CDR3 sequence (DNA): TGCAGTGCGGGCACTTTTAGCGGGGGGTTTCCTGATACGCAGTATTTT. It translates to CSAGTFSGGFPDTQYF.

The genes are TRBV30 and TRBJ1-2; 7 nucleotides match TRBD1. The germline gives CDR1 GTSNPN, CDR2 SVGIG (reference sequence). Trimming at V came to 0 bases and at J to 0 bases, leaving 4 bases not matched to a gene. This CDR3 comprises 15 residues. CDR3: CAWSVGTASNYGYTF. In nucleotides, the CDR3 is TGTGCCTGGAGTGTGGGGACAGCATCTAACTATGGCTACACCTTC.

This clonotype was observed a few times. The CDR3 protein is CASSVPRTGGQDEQFF. CDR3 DNA: TGTGCCAGCAGCGTCCCCCGGACAGGGGGCCAGGATGAGCAGTTCTTC. The V and J genes are TRBV9 and TRBJ2-1; 11 nucleotides line up with TRBD1. The trim removed 2 bases at V and 8 bases at J, leaving 9 bases unmatched. The CDR3 has 16 amino acids. Germline assignment: CDR1 SGDLS and CDR2 YYNGEE. The whole variable domain, remainder taken from reference TRBV9 and TRBJ2-1, is DSGVTQTPKHLITATGQRVTLRCSPRSGDLSVYWYQQSLDQGLQFLIQYYNGEERAKGNILERFSAQQFPDLHSELNLSSLELGDSALYFCASSVPRTGGQDEQFFGPGTRLTVL.

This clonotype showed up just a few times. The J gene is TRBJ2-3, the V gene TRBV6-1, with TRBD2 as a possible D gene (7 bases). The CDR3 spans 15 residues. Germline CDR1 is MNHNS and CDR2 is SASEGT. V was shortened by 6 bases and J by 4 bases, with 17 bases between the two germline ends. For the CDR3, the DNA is TGTGCCAGCAGGCCCGCGGGGAGGGGGGCAGATACGCAGTATTTT. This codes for CASRPAGRGADTQYF.

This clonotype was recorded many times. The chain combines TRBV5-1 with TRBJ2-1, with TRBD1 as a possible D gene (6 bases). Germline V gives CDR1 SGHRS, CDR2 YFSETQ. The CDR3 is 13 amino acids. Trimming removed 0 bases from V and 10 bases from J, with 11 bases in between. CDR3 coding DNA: TGCGCCAGCAGCTTGGATAGCAGGGGCGAGCAGTTCTTC. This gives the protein CASSLDSRGEQFF.

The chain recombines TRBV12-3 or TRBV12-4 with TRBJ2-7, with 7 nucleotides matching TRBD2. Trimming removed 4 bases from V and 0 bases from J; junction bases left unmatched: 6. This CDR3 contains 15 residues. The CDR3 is CASSSLGGISYEQYF. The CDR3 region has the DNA TGTGCCAGCAGTTCTCTGGGGGGGATCTCCTACGAGCAGTACTTC.

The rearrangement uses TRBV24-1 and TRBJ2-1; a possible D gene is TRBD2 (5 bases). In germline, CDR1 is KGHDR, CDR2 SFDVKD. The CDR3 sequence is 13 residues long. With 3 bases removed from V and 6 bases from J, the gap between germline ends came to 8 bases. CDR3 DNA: TGTGCCACCAGTGATGATACTAGCAATGAGCAGTTCTTC. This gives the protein CATSDDTSNEQFF.

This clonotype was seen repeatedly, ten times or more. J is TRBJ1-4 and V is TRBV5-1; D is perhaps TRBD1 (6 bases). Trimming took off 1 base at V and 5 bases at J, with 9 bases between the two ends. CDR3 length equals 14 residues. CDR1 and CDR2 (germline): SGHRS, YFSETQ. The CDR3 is CASSLSGVNEKLFF. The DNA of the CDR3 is TGCGCCAGCAGCTTGTCAGGGGTCAATGAAAAACTGTTTTTT.

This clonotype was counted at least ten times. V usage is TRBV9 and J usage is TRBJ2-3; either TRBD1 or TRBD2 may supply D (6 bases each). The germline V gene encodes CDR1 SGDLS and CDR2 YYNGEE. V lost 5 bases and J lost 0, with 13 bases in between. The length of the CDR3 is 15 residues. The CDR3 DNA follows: TGTGCCAGCAGTCTCGGGGGCCACAGCACAGATACGCAGTATTTT. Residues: CASSLGGHSTDTQYF.

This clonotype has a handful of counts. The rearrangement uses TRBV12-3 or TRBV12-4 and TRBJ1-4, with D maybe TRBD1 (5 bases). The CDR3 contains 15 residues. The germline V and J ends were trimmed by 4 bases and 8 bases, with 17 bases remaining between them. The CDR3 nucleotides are TGTGCCAGCAGTTCCCGGTCTGGGAGGGGAGAAAAACTGTTTTTT. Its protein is CASSSRSGRGEKLFF.

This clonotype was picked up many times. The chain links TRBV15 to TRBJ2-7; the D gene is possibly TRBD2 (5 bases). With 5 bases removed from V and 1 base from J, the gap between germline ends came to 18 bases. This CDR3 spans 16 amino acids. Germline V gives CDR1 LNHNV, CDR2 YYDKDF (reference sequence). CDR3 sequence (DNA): TGTGCCACCAGCCCGCAGTCACTAGTAGGGTCCTACGAGCAGTACTTC. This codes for CATSPQSLVGSYEQYF.

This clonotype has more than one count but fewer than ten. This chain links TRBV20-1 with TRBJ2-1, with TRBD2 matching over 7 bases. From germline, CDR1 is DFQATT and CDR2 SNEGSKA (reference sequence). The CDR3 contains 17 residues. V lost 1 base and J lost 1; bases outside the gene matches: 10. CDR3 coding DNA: TGCAGTGCTAGAGGTGGTCTAGCGGCAATTTCCTACAATGAGCAGTTCTTC. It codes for CSARGGLAAISYNEQFF.

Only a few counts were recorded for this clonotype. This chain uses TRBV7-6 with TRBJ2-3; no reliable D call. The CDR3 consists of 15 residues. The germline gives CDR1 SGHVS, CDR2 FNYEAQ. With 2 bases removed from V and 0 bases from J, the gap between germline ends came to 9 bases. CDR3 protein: CASSLRTASTDTQYF. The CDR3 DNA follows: TGTGCCAGCAGCTTAAGGACGGCGAGCACAGATACGCAGTATTTT.

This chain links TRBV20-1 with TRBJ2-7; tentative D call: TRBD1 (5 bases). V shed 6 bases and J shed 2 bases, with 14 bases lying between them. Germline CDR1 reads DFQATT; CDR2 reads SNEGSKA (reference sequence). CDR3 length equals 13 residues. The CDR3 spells CSAQTAFPYEQYF. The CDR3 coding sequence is TGCAGTGCCCAGACAGCTTTTCCCTACGAGCAGTACTTC.

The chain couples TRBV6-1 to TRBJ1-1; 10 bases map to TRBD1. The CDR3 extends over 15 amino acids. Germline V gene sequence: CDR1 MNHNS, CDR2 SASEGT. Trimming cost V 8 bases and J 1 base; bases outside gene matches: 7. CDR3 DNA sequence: TGTGCCAGCTTTGGACAGGGGGAGCGGAACACTGAAGCTTTCTTT. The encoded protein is CASFGQGERNTEAFF.

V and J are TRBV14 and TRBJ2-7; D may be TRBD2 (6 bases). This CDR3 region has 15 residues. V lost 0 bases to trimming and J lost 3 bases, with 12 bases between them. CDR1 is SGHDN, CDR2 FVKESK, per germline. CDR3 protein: CASSQDFGGNYEQYF. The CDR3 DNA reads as TGTGCCAGCAGCCAAGATTTCGGGGGAAACTACGAGCAGTACTTC.

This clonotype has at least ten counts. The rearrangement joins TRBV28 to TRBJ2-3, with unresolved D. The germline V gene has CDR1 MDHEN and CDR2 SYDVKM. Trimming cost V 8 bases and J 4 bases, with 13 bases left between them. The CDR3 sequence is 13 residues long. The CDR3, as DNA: TGTGCCAGCCGCGCTCAGAGCCCAGATACGCAGTATTTT. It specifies CASRAQSPDTQYF. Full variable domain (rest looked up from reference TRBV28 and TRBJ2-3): DVKVTQSSRYLVKRTGEKVFLECVQDMDHENMFWYRQDPGLGLRLIYFSYDVKMKEKGDIPEGYSVSREKKERFSLILESASTNQTSMYLCASRAQSPDTQYFGPGTRLTVL.

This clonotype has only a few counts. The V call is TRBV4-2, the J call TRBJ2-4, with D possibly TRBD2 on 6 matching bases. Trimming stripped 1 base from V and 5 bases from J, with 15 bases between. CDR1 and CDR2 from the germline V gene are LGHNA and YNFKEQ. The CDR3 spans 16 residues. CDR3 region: CASSQGYVSGENIQYF. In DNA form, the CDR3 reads TGTGCCAGCAGCCAAGGTTATGTGTCGGGGGAAAACATTCAGTACTTC.

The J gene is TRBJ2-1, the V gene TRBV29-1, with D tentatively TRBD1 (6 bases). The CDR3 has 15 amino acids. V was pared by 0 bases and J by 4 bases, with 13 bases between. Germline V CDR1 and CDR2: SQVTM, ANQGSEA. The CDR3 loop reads CSVEEEGEKYNEQFF. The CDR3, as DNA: TGCAGCGTTGAAGAAGAGGGGGAGAAATACAATGAGCAGTTCTTC.

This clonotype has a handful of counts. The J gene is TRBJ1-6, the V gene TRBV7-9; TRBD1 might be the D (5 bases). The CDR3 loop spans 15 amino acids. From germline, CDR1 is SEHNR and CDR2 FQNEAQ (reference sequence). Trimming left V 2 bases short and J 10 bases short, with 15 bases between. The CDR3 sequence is CASSLLSQGGSPLHF. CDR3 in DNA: TGTGCCAGCAGCTTATTATCGCAGGGTGGCTCACCCCTCCACTTT.

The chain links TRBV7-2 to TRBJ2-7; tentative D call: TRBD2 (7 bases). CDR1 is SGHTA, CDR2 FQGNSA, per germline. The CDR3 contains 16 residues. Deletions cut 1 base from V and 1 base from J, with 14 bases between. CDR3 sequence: CASSLVIGGLSYEQYF. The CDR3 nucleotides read TGTGCCAGCAGCTTAGTGATCGGGGGGCTATCCTACGAGCAGTACTTC.